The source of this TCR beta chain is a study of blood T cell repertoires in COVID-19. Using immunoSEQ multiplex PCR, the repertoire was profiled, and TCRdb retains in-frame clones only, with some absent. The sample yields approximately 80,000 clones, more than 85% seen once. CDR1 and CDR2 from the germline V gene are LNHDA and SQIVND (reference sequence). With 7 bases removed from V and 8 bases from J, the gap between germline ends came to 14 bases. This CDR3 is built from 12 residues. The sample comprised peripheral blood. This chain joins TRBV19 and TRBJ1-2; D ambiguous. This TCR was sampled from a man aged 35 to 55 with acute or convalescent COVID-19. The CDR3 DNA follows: TGTGCCAGTAAGGAGGGTACTCGAGGCTACACCTTC. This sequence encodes CASKEGTRGYTF.